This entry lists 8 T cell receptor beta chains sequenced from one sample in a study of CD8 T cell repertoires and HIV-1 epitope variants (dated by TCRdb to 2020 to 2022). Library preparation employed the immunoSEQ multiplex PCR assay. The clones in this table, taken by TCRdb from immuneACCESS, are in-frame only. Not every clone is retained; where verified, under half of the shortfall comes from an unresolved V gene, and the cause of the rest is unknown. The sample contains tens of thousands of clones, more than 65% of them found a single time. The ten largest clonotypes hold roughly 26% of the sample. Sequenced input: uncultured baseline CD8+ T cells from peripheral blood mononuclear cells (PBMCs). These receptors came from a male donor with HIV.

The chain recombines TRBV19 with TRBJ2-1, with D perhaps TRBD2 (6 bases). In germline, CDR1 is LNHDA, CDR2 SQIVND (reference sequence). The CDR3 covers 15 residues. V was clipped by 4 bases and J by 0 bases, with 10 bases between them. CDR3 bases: TGTGCCAGTAGTAGGGGGGAGCTCTCCTACAATGAGCAGTTCTTC. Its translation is CASSRGELSYNEQFF.

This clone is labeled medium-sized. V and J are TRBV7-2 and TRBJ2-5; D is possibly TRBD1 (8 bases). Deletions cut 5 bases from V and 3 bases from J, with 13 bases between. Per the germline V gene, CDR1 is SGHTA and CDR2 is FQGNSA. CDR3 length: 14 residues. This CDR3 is CASSVTGGEETQYF. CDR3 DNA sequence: TGTGCCAGCAGCGTAACAGGGGGGGAAGAGACCCAGTACTTC.

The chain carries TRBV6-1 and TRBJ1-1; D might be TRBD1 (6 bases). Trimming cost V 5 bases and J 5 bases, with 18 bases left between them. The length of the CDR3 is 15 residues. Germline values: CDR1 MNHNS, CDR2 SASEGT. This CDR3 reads CASSLNGGAGTEAFF. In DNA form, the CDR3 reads TGTGCCAGCAGTCTCAATGGGGGCGCGGGTACTGAAGCTTTCTTT.

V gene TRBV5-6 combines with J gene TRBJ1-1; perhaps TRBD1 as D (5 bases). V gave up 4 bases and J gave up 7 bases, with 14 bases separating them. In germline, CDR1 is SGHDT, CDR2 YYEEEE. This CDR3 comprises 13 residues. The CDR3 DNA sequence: TGTGCCAGCAGCGGGGACCGGGACGGTGAAGCTTTCTTT. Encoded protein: CASSGDRDGEAFF. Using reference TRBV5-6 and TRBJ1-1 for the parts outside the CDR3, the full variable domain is DAGVTQSPTHLIKTRGQQVTLRCSPKSGHDTVSWYQQALGQGPQFIFQYYEEEERQRGNFPDRFSGHQFPNYSSELNVNALLLGDSALYLCASSGDRDGEAFFGQGTRLTVV.

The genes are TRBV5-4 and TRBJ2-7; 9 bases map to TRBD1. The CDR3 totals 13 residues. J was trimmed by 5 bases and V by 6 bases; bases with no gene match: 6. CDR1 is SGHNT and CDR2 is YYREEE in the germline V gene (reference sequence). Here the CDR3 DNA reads TGTGCCAGCACCCTCAGGACAGGGGACGAGCAGTACTTC. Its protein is CASTLRTGDEQYF. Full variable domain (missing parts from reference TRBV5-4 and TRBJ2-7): ETGVTQSPTHLIKTRGQQVTLRCSSQSGHNTVSWYQQALGQGPQFIFQYYREEENGRGNFPPRFSGLQFPNYSSELNVNALELDDSALYLCASTLRTGDEQYFGPGTRLTVT.

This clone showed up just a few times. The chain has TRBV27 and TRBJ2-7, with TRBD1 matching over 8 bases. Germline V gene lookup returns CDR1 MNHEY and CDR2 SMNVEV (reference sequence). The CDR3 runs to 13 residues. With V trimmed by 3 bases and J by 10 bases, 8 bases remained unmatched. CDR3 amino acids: CASSFPGTGHQYF. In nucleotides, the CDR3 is TGTGCCAGCAGTTTCCCTGGGACAGGACATCAGTACTTC.

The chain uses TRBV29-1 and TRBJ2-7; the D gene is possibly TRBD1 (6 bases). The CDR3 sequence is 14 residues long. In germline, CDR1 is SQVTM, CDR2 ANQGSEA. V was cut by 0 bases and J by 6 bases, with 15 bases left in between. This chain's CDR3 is CSVEDGTSSREQYF. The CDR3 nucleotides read TGCAGCGTTGAAGACGGGACATCCTCCCGCGAGCAGTACTTC.

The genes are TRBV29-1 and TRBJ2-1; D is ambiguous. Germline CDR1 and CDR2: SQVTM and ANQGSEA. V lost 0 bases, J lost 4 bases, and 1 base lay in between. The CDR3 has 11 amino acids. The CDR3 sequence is CSVEEYNEQFF. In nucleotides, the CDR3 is TGCAGCGTTGAAGAGTACAATGAGCAGTTCTTC.